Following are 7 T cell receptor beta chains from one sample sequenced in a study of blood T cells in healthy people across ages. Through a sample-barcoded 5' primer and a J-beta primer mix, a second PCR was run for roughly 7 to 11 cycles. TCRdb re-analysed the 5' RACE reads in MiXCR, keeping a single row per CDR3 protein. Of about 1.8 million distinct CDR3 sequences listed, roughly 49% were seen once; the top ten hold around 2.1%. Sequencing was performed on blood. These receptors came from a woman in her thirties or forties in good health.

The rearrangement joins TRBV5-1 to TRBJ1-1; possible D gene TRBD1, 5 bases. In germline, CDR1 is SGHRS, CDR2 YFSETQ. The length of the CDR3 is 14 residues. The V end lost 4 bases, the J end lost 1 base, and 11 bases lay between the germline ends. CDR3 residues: CASSVRARNTEAFF. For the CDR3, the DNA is TGCGCCAGCAGCGTCAGGGCGAGGAACACTGAAGCTTTCTTT.

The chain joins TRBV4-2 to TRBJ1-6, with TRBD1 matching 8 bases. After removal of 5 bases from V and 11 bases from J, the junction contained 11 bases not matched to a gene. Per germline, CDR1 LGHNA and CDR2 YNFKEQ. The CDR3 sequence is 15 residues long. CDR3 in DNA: TGTGCCAGCAGCGATCCGGGACAGGTTGTCACACCCCTCCACTTT. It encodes CASSDPGQVVTPLHF.

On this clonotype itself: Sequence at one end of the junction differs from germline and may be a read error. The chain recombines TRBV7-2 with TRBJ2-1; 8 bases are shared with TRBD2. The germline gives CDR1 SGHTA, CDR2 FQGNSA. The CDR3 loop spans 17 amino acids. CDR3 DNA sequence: TGTGCCAGCGGCTTAGCGGGGTCACGGGGGAACTACAATGAGCAGTTCTTC. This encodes CASGLAGSRGNYNEQFF.

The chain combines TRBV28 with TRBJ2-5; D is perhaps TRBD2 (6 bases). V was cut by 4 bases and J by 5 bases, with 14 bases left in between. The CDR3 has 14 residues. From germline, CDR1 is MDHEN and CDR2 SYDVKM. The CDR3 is CASSSLTSEETQYF. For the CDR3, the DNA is TGTGCCAGCAGTTCACTGACTAGTGAGGAGACCCAGTACTTC.

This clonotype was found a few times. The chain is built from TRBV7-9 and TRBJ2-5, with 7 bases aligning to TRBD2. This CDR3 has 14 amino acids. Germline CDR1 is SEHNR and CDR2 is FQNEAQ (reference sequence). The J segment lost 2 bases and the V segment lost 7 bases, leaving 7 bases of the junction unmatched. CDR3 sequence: CASIHTGGQETQYF. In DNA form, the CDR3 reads TGTGCCAGCATCCACACCGGGGGGCAAGAGACCCAGTACTTC.

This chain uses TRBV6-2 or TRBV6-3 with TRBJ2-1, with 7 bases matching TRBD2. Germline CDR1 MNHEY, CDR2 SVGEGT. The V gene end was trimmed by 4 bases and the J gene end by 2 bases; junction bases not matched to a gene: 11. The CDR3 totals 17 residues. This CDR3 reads CASSSRASGSPYNEQFF. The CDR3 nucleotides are TGTGCCAGCAGTTCCCGCGCTAGCGGATCGCCCTACAATGAGCAGTTCTTC.

The CDR3 reads CSASGTVVNYGYTF. The CDR3 bases are TGCAGTGCCTCCGGGACGGTGGTTAACTATGGCTACACCTTC. The chain couples TRBV20-1 to TRBJ1-2, with D possibly being TRBD1 (5 bases). The CDR3 runs 14 residues. Trimming left V 6 bases short and J 1 base short, with 15 bases between. From germline, CDR1 is DFQATT and CDR2 SNEGSKA (reference sequence).